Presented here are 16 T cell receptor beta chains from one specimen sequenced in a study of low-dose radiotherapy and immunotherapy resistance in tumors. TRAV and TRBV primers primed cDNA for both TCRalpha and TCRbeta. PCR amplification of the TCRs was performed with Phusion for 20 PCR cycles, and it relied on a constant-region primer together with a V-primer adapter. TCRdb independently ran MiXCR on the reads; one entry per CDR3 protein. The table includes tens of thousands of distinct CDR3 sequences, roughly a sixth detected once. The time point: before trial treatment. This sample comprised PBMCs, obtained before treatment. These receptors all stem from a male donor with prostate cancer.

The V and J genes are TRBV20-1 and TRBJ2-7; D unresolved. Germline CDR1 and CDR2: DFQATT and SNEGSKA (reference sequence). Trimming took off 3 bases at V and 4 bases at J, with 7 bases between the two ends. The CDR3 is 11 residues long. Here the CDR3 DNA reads TGCAGTGCTAGTCAAGGGTACGAGCAGTACTTC. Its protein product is CSASQGYEQYF.

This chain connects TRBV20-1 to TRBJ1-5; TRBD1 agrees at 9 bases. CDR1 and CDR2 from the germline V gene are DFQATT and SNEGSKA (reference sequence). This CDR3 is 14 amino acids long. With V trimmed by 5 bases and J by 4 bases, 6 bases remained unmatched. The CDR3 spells CSAGGQGSNQPQHF. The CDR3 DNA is TGCAGTGCTGGAGGACAGGGGTCGAATCAGCCCCAGCATTTT.

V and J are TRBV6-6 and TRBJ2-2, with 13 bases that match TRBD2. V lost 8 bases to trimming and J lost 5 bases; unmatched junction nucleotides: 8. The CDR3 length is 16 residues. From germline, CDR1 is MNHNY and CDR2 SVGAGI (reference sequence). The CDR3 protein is CASLGLAGVSTGELFF. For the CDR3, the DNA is TGTGCCAGCCTCGGACTAGCGGGAGTCTCAACCGGGGAGCTGTTTTTT.

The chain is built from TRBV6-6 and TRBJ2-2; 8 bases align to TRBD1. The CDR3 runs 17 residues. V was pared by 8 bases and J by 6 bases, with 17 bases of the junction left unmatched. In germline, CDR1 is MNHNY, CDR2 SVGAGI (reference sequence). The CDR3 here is CASRAGGAPFSPGELFF. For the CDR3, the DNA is TGTGCCAGCCGGGCAGGGGGCGCCCCCTTTTCCCCCGGGGAGCTGTTTTTT.

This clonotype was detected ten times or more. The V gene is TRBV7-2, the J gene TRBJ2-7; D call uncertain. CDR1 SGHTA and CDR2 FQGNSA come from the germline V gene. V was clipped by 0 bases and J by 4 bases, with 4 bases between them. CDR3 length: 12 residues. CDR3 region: CASSLARYEQYF. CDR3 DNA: TGTGCCAGCAGCTTAGCGCGGTACGAGCAGTACTTC.

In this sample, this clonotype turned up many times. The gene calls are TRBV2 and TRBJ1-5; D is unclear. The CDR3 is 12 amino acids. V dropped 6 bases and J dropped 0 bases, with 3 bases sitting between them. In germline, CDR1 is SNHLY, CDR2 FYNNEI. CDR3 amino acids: CASRYSNQPQHF. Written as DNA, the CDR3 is TGTGCCAGCAGGTATAGCAATCAGCCCCAGCATTTT. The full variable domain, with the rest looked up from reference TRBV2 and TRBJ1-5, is EPEVTQTPSHQVTQMGQEVILRCVPISNHLYFYWYRQILGQKVEFLVSFYNNEISEKSEIFDDQFSVERPDGSNFTLKIRSTKLEDSAMYFCASRYSNQPQHFGDGTRLSIL.

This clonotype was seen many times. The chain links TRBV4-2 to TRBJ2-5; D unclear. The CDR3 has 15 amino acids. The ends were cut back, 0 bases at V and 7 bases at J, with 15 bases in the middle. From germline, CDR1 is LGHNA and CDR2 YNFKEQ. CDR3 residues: CASSQDTGNSGTQYF. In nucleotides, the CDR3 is TGTGCCAGCAGCCAAGATACGGGTAACTCGGGGACCCAGTACTTC.

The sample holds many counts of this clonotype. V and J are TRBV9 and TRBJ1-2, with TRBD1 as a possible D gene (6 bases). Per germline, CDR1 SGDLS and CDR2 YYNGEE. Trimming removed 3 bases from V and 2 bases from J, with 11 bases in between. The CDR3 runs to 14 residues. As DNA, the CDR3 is TGTGCCAGCAGCGACAGGGCCCCGAACTATGGCTACACCTTC. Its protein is CASSDRAPNYGYTF. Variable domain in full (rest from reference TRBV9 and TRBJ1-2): DSGVTQTPKHLITATGQRVTLRCSPRSGDLSVYWYQQSLDQGLQFLIQYYNGEERAKGNILERFSAQQFPDLHSELNLSSLELGDSALYFCASSDRAPNYGYTFGSGTRLTVV.

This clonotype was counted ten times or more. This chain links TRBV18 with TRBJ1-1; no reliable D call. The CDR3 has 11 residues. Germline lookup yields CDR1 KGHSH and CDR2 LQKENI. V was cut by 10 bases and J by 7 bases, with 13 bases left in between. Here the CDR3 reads CATSIAREAFF. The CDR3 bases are TGTGCCACCTCCATTGCCCGTGAAGCTTTCTTT.

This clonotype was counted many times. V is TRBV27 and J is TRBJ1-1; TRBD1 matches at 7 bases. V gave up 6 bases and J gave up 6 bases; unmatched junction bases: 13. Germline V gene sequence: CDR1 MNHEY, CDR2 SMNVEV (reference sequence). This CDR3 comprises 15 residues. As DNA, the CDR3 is TGTGCCAGCAGGGAGATGGCCAGGGGGTCCTCTGAAGCTTTCTTT. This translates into CASREMARGSSEAFF.

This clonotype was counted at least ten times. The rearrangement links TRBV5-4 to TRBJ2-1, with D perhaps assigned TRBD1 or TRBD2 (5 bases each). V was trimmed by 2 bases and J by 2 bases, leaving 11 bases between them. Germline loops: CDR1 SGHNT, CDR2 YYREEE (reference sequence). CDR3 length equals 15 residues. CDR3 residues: CASSFGGSAYNEQFF. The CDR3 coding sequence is TGTGCCAGCAGCTTTGGGGGATCGGCCTACAATGAGCAGTTCTTC. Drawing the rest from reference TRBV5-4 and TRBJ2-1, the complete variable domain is ETGVTQSPTHLIKTRGQQVTLRCSSQSGHNTVSWYQQALGQGPQFIFQYYREEENGRGNFPPRFSGLQFPNYSSELNVNALELDDSALYLCASSFGGSAYNEQFFGPGTRLTVL.

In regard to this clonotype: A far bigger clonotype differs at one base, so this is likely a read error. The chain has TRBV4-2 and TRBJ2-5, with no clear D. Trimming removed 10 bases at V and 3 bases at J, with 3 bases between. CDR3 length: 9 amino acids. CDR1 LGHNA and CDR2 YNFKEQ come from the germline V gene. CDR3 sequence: CAIEETQYF. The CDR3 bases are TGTGCCATCGAAGAGACCCAGTACTTC.

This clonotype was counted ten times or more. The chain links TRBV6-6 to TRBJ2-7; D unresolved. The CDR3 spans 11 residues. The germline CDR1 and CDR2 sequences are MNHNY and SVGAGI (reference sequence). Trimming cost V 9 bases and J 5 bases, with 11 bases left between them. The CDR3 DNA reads TGTGCCAGTGTCAAAGGGCACGAGCAGTACTTC. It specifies CASVKGHEQYF.

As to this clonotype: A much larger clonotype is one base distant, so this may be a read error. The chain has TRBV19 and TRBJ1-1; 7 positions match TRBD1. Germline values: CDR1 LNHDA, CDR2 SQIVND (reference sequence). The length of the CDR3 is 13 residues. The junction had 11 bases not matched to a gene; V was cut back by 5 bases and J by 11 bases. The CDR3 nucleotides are TGTGCCAGTAGTCCCTGGGACAGTTACAGGGCTTTCTTT. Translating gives CASSPWDSYRAFF.

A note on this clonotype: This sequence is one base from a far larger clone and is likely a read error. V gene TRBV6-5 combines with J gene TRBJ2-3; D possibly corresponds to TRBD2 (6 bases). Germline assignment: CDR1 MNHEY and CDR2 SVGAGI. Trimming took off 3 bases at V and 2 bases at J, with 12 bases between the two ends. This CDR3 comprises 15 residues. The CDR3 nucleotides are TGTGCCAGCAGTTATGGGGGGTATGCCACAGATACGCAGTATTTT. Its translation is CASSYGGYATDTQYF.

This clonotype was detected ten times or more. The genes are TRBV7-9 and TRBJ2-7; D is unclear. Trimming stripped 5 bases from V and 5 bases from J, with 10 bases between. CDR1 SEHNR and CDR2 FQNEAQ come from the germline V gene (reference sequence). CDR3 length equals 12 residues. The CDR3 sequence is CASSPLGNEQYF. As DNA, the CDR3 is TGTGCCAGCAGCCCCCTGGGTAACGAGCAGTACTTC.